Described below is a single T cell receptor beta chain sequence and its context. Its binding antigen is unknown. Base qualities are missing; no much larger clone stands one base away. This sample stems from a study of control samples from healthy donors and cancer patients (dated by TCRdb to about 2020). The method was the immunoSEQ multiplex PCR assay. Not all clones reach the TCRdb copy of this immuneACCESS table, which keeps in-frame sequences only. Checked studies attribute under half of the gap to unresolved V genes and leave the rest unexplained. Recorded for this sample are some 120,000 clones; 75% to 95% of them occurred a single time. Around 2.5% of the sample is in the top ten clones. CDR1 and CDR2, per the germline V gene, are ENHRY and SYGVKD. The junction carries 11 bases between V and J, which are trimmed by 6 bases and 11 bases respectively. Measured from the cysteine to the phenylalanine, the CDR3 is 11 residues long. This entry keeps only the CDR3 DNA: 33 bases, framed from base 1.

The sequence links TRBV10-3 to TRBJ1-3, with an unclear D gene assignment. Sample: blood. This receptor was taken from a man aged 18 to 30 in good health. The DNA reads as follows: TGTGCCATCAGCGGATCTGGGGCCATATATTTT. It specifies CAISGSGAIYF.